The next 18 T cell receptor beta chains were all read from a single sample in a study of blood T cells in healthy people across ages (dated by TCRdb to the mid-2010s). The receptor library was made with 5' RACE. Sequencing took place on an Illumina HiSeq 2500. A second PCR of roughly 7 to 12 cycles was run with a J-beta primer mix and a sample-barcoded 5' primer. TCRdb trimmed public reads at Q25 via fastp, called clones via MiXCR and kept in-frame beta chains. Rows are combined by CDR3 protein, so each entry shows the most common genes and DNA. Present in this sample are hundreds of thousands of distinct CDR3 sequences, roughly 21% of which were seen just once. The top ten clones comprise roughly 3.6% of the sample. The source material was blood. Receptors originate from a man between 65 and 79 years old in good health.

The chain couples TRBV6-1 to TRBJ2-7; TRBD2 aligns across 10 bases. Germline-derived CDR1 and CDR2 are MNHNS and SASEGT. The ends lost 5 bases at V and 0 bases at J; junction bases unmatched: 10. The CDR3 covers 17 residues. CDR3 coding DNA: TGTGCCAGCAGTCGTCTAGCGGGAGATACTATCTCCTACGAGCAGTACTTC. Translated: CASSRLAGDTISYEQYF.

This clonotype occurred a few times. The chain uses TRBV20-1 and TRBJ2-3; the D is unclear. This CDR3 spans 11 amino acids. Germline CDR1 is DFQATT and CDR2 is SNEGSKA (reference sequence). V was trimmed by 4 bases and J by 3 bases, leaving 5 bases between them. The chain's CDR3 is CSAIHTDTQYF. The CDR3 DNA is TGCAGTGCTATTCATACAGATACGCAGTATTTT.

This clonotype was seen more than once but under ten times. V gene TRBV4-2 combines with J gene TRBJ1-3, with 7 bases lining up with TRBD1. V trimming: 1 base; J trimming: 0 bases; junction bases outside the gene matches: 3. The length of the CDR3 is 16 residues. The germline CDR1 and CDR2 sequences are LGHNA and YNFKEQ. The CDR3 here is CASSQAQGSSGNTIYF. CDR3 sequence (DNA): TGTGCCAGCAGCCAAGCACAGGGGAGCTCTGGAAACACCATATATTTT.

This clonotype was seen only a few times. The rearrangement joins TRBV27 to TRBJ2-1; 11 nucleotides agree with TRBD2. J gave up 0 bases and V 7 bases, and 5 bases lay outside the gene matches. Per the germline V gene, CDR1 is MNHEY and CDR2 is SMNVEV (reference sequence). The length of the CDR3 is 16 residues. CDR3 in DNA: TGTGCCAGCACCACTAGCGGGAGTCGCTCCTACAATGAGCAGTTCTTC. Its protein is CASTTSGSRSYNEQFF.

This chain joins TRBV7-2 and TRBJ1-6; D may be TRBD1 (5 bases). The CDR3 spans 17 residues. Germline V gene data show CDR1 as SGHTA and CDR2 as FQGNSA. The V and J ends lost 5 bases and 0 bases respectively, with 14 bases between them. This CDR3 is CASSKGRMSSYNSPLHF. The CDR3 DNA is TGTGCCAGCAGCAAGGGGCGGATGAGCTCCTATAATTCACCCCTCCACTTT. Drawing the rest from reference TRBV7-2 and TRBJ1-6, the complete variable domain is GAGVSQSPSNKVTEKGKDVELRCDPISGHTALYWYRQSLGQGLEFLIYFQGNSAPDKSGLPSDRFSAERTGGSVSTLTIQRTQQEDSAVYLCASSKGRMSSYNSPLHFGNGTRLTVT.

The chain joins TRBV4-1 to TRBJ2-3; perhaps TRBD2 as D (5 bases). Deletions cut 4 bases from V and 2 bases from J, with 10 bases between. Germline V gene lookup returns CDR1 MGHRA and CDR2 YSYEKL. The CDR3 extends over 14 amino acids. Written as DNA, the CDR3 is TGCGCCAGCAGCCCCCGACTAAACACAGATACGCAGTATTTT. It encodes CASSPRLNTDTQYF.

The chain employs TRBV20-1 and TRBJ2-7, with 12 bases matching TRBD2. The V gene end was trimmed by 0 bases and the J gene end by 4 bases; junction bases not matched to a gene: 4. CDR3 size: 15 residues. Germline assignment: CDR1 DFQATT and CDR2 SNEGSKA (reference sequence). The CDR3 DNA follows: TGCAGTGCTAGAGATATTACTAGCGGGAGGTACGAGCAGTACTTC. The encoded protein is CSARDITSGRYEQYF.

This clonotype occurred a few times. This chain connects TRBV7-8 to TRBJ2-1; perhaps TRBD2 as D (6 bases). This CDR3 region has 16 residues. V lost 1 base to trimming and J lost 6 bases, with 16 bases between them. Germline CDR1 is SGHVS and CDR2 is FQNEAQ. The chain's CDR3 is CASSLVIRTNLNEQFF. The CDR3, as DNA: TGTGCCAGCAGCTTAGTAATCCGGACTAACCTCAATGAGCAGTTCTTC.

This clonotype was counted at least ten times. CDR3 nucleotide sequence: TGTGCCATCAGTGAAGGATCGCGGGGTCAGGCAGATACGCAGTATTTT. Translating it yields CAISEGSRGQADTQYF. The V and J genes are TRBV10-3 and TRBJ2-3; D perhaps matches TRBD2 (6 bases). CDR1 and CDR2 (germline): ENHRY, SYGVKD. V was shortened by 3 bases and J by 4 bases, with 17 bases between the two germline ends. CDR3 length equals 16 residues.

This clonotype was detected a few times. The rearrangement joins TRBV2 to TRBJ2-1; 12 positions match TRBD2. The ends lost 7 bases at V and 7 bases at J; junction bases unmatched: 11. CDR1 is SNHLY, CDR2 FYNNEI, per germline. CDR3 length: 16 amino acids. The chain's CDR3 is CASNYLTSGGWNEQFF. The CDR3, as DNA: TGTGCCAGCAACTACCTGACTAGCGGGGGTTGGAATGAGCAGTTCTTC.

Only a few counts were recorded for this clonotype. CDR3 sequence (DNA): TGTGCCACCAGTGATAAGACAGCTACCTACGAGCAGTACTTC. This sequence encodes CATSDKTATYEQYF. The genes are TRBV24-1 and TRBJ2-7; the D gene is possibly TRBD1 (5 bases). There are 14 residues in the CDR3. V lost 3 bases to trimming and J lost 2 bases, with 10 bases between them. Germline CDR1 reads KGHDR; CDR2 reads SFDVKD.

A few counts support this clonotype. V is TRBV30 and J is TRBJ1-1; D gene uncertain. V lost 0 bases to trimming and J lost 5 bases, with 13 bases between them. This CDR3 contains 14 residues. Germline CDR1 and CDR2: GTSNPN and SVGIG (reference sequence). CDR3 DNA: TGTGCCTGGAGTGTACGGGTGAGAAAGACTGAAGCTTTCTTT. Its translation is CAWSVRVRKTEAFF.

The genes are TRBV15 and TRBJ2-4; D is uncertain. The CDR3 is made up of 11 amino acids. V gave up 3 bases and J gave up 5 bases, with 2 bases separating them. Looked up from germline, CDR1 is LNHNV and CDR2 is YYDKDF (reference sequence). In DNA, the CDR3 is TGTGCCACCAGCAGGGAAAACATTCAGTACTTC. Its translation: CATSRENIQYF. The complete variable domain, with remaining parts taken from reference TRBV15 and TRBJ2-4, reads DAMVIQNPRYQVTQFGKPVTLSCSQTLNHNVMYWYQQKSSQAPKLLFHYYDKDFNNEADTPDNFQSRRPNTSFCFLDIRSPGLGDTAMYLCATSRENIQYFGAGTRLSVL.

V gene TRBV11-2 combines with J gene TRBJ2-5, with TRBD1 identical over 9 bases. V shed 1 base, J shed 1 base, and the junction held 4 bases outside the gene matches. This CDR3 has 16 amino acids. The germline gives CDR1 SGHAT, CDR2 FQNNGV. CDR3 loop: CASSLVTGGGQETQYF. CDR3 bases: TGTGCCAGCAGCTTAGTTACAGGGGGCGGCCAAGAGACCCAGTACTTC. Filled out from reference TRBV11-2 and TRBJ2-5, the complete variable domain reads EAGVAQSPRYKIIEKRQSVAFWCNPISGHATLYWYQQILGQGPKLLIQFQNNGVVDDSQLPKDRFSAERLKGVDSTLKIQPAKLEDSAVYLCASSLVTGGGQETQYFGPGTRLLVL.

This clonotype occurred many times. This chain joins TRBV3-1 and TRBJ2-2, with 8 bases fitting TRBD2. Germline CDR1 reads LGHDT; CDR2 reads YNNKEL (reference sequence). CDR3 length: 15 residues. V dropped 3 bases and J dropped 4; count of bases not matched to a gene: 4. CDR3 sequence reads: CASSHGGRFTGELFF. The CDR3 region has the DNA TGTGCCAGCAGCCATGGCGGGAGGTTCACCGGGGAGCTGTTTTTT.

The gene calls are TRBV3-1 and TRBJ2-4; D is possibly TRBD2 (5 bases). This CDR3 has 15 amino acids. With 4 bases removed from V and 0 bases from J, the gap between germline ends came to 10 bases. The V gene's germline CDR1 is LGHDT and CDR2 YNNKEL (reference sequence). The CDR3 sequence is CASSLSGVAKNIQYF. The CDR3 nucleotides are TGTGCCAGCAGCCTCTCCGGGGTAGCCAAAAACATTCAGTACTTC.

The chain employs TRBV11-2 and TRBJ2-3; 8 bases match TRBD1. V gave up 1 base and J gave up 0 bases; unmatched junction bases: 3. This CDR3 region has 16 residues. CDR1 and CDR2 from the germline V gene are SGHAT and FQNNGV. The chain's CDR3 is CASSLGDRLSTDTQYF. In nucleotides, the CDR3 is TGTGCCAGCAGCTTAGGGGACAGGCTTAGCACAGATACGCAGTATTTT.

On this clonotype: Since a much larger clone is just one base distant, this may be a read error. Here the CDR3 DNA reads TGTGCCAGCAGTGGGGCGAGGGGGACTGGCGAGAACGAGCAGTACTTC. Its translation is CASSGARGTGENEQYF. The V gene is TRBV25-1, the J gene TRBJ2-7; D possibly uses TRBD1 or TRBD2 (6 bases each). V gave up 4 bases and J gave up 5 bases, with 21 bases separating them. The CDR3 has 16 residues. CDR1 MGHDK and CDR2 SYGVNS come from the germline V gene.